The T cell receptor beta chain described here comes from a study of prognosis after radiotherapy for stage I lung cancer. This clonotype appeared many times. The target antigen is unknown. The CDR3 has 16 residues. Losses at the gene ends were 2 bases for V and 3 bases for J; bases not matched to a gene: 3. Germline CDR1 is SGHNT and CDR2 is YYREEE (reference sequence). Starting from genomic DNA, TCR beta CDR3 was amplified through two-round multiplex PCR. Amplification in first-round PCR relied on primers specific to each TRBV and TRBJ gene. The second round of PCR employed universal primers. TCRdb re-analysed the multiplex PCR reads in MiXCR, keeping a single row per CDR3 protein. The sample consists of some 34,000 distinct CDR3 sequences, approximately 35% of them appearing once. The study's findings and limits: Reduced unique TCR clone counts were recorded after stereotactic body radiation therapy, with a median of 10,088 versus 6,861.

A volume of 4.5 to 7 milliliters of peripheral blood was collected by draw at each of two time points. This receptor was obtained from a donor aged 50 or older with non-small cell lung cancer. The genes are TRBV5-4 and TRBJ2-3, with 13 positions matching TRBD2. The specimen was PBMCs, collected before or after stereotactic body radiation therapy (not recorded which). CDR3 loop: CASSFGGLAGTDTQYF. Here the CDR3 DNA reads TGTGCCAGCAGCTTCGGGGGACTAGCGGGGACAGATACGCAGTATTTT.